Included here is one TCR beta chain sequence, with context. The antigen it recognizes is unknown. No base quality values were provided; no much bigger clone lies one nucleotide off. The library was made by the immunoSEQ multiplex PCR assay. A mixture of 60 forward primers for TCR Vbeta segments and 13 reverse primers for TCR Jbeta segments was used in the multiplex PCR. The CDR3 region of rearranged TCR beta genes was amplified from genomic DNA with a multiplex PCR assay. The Illumina HiSeq System was used to sequence the amplified TCR beta libraries as 87-base-pair reads. As for the authors' bioinformatics: In a later analysis, tens of millions of unique TCR beta chains were counted across the 500 to 850 repertoires, and about 9.9 million of these chains were shared by at least two donors. A nearest-neighbor algorithm error-corrected the raw reads and collapsed the reads into unique sequences, merging closely related sequences to remove PCR and sequencing errors. V, D and J gene segments were assigned by aligning CDR3 sequences to IMGT reference sequences. For a sequence to be retained, a match of at least six nucleotides to both a V gene segment and a J gene segment was required. Rearrangements were called productive when the CDR3 lacked stop codons and stayed in frame with V and J; all others were non-productive. Following IMGT convention, CDR3 was defined as the stretch from the second conserved V-encoded cysteine to the conserved J-encoded phenylalanine. The earlier analysis of about 570 of the donors excluded any sequence lacking an unambiguous match to a single V gene segment. An earlier analysis of 587 of the donors called V segments functional above 56.7% productive rearrangements and segregating when the between-donor standard deviation exceeded 5%. To diagnose cytomegalovirus status from the catalog of TCR beta chain sequences, a statistical classification framework was built. A later analysis assigned V and J genes by comparing TCR nucleotide sequences with IMGT/GENE-DB human TR gene sequences. A later analysis assigned CDR3 sequences and most-parsimonious VDJ recombination scenarios with the TCRdist pipeline. In a later analysis, each TCR beta chain was defined by its CDR3 amino acid sequence together with its V-gene family, and reads without a unique V-gene family were excluded. As a way to deal with suspected cross-contamination and a sequencing artifact, a later analysis dropped 450 to 600 nucleotide sequences that were highly shared and had low generation probability. In a later analysis, a clonal expansion index was calculated for each public chain from normalized within-repertoire ranks of inferred template counts. A later analysis computed generation probabilities with a VDJ recombination model fitted to out-of-frame rearrangements, and checked the results against IGoR. In a later analysis, hypergeometric tests were used to score TCR-TCR, TCR-HLA and TCR-CMV co-occurrence, with a repertoire-size bias correction applied to TCR pairs. False discovery rates were estimated in a later analysis by permuting HLA or CMV assignments 20 times. A later analysis grouped co-occurring TCRs with DBSCAN, adding TCRdist sequence similarity when clustering within HLA-allele-positive subsets. Co-occurrence clustering excluded repertoires with fewer than 30,000 or more than 120,000 public chains, plus five with anomalous nucleotide sharing. Not all clones reach the TCRdb copy of this immuneACCESS table, which keeps in-frame sequences only. Checked studies attribute under half of the gap to unresolved V genes and leave the rest unexplained. The DNA gave D and trimming, while V, J and clone size come from that table. The table for this sample lists around 210,000 clones; about 88% of them were counted only once. 0.24% of the sample is held by the ten biggest clonotypes.

These data belong to a study of cytomegalovirus exposure and HLA in healthy donors (dated by TCRdb to about 2017). Background for the entire study: An earlier analysis of roughly 570 of the donors reported 276 Gb of sequence data and approximately 120 million unique TCR beta sequences obtained from around 180 million T cells. Approximately 330 gigabases of sequencing data and around 88 million unique TCR sequences made up an early release that covered approximately 620 HLA-typed donors. The genetic ancestry cluster associated with self-reported Caucasian donors included approximately 85% of the approximately 400 genotyped donors. The study aimed to test whether cataloging public T cell receptors could reveal signatures of past pathogen exposure. The study used immunosequencing to profile the T cell repertoires of around 600 subjects and linked those repertoires to cytomegalovirus serostatus. A separate validation cohort of about 110 different subjects was used in addition to the roughly 670-subject first cohort. High-throughput TCR immunosequencing, statistical association of individual TCRs with disease status, and machine learning were combined to predict cytomegalovirus infection status. A later analysis re-examined previously published TCR beta repertoires from more than 550 donors and added high-resolution HLA genotyping to investigate patterns of TCR occurrence. The later analysis used no new phenotypic data to find candidate immune exposures, relying instead on TCR beta sequences and their occurrence across donors. To decide whether each TCR beta V gene segment behaved as functional or pseudogenic, an earlier analysis of some 570 of the donors relied on high-throughput TCR beta sequencing. Alongside the repertoire data, information on donor age, sex, ethnicity and CMV serostatus was compiled. Genome-wide SNP genotypes for about 55% of the roughly 670 donors were used in a later genetic analysis, which treated that subset as a discovery cohort. Every repertoire in the discovery cohort had been generated on one and the same sequencing platform. Class I and class II HLA loci were covered by the typing at four-digit resolution. Typing coverage differed by locus: A, B, C, DRB1 and DQB1 were typed in about 629-640 donors, DQA1 in 522, DPA1 in 600 to 610, and DPB1 in 472. Roughly five DR-DQ haplotypes were treated as single units for association and clustering because of strong linkage in the cohort. Across approximately 400 genotyped donors of the cohort, an average of roughly 250,000 unique TCR beta nucleotide sequences per donor were sequenced, and 15% to 20% of those sequences were non-productive. Summary of the overall study and its limitations: According to a later analysis, TCR association rates differed among HLA loci, with DRB1 alleles showing the most associated TCRs and HLA-C alleles showing the fewest. Cytomegalovirus status was reported to be diagnosed by the classifier with high specificity and sensitivity in both the original and validation cohorts. In vitro tests confirmed that a few of the cytomegalovirus-associated TCR beta chains recognize cytomegalovirus antigens. Compared with equally common non-associated chains, HLA-associated TCR beta chains in a later analysis were more clonally expanded and had lower generation probabilities. Correlated functional status among segregating V segments might reflect linkage disequilibrium, but an unknown experimental factor could not be ruled out. In an earlier analysis of under 600 of the donors, most TCR beta V segments were observed in productive rearrangements about 87% or about 30% of the time, broadly matching IMGT annotations. The cohort was sequenced for TCR beta chains only, and without alpha or paired-chain data the features that could be detected were limited. According to a later genetic analysis, donors in an Asian-associated ancestry cluster had fewer N-insertions in productive TCRs than the approximately 700-donor mean. A later analysis associated around 16,000 TCR beta sequences with specific HLA alleles at a false discovery rate of 0.05. In a later analysis, several top co-occurrence clusters were reported to appear linked to parvovirus B19, influenza, CMV and Epstein-Barr virus. HLA typing was unavailable for some donors at each locus, so association tests used only the typed subset. CMV serostatus was the only immune exposure information available for the cohort. The authors suggested that the approach could potentially be generalized to other disease states and immunological phenotypes. The sequencing pipeline was judged likely to have produced a cluster of highly shared sequence variants as a technical artifact. Roughly uniform sequencing depth across donors was assumed in presence/absence analyses, although this assumption may not hold. Most TCR sequences were observed very rarely across donors, whereas some public TCRs were present in many individuals. In a later analysis, most CMV-associated TCR beta chains were found to appear HLA-restricted, with HLA associations seemingly driven largely by CMV exposure. Because counts were too low, under 20 rarely observed V segments, including chromosome 9 orphons, were left out of the earlier analysis of a few hundred of the donors. V-gene and J-gene trimming of TCR beta chains was associated with a missense DCLRE1C variant in a later genetic analysis, and the association was replicated in an independent cohort. Because the 87-base-pair reads could not distinguish some IMGT-functional V segments, including TRBV6-2 and TRBV6-3, those segments were excluded. In the study, approximately 160 TCR beta chains were listed as associated with cytomegalovirus. Assigning TCR associations to individual alleles was difficult when HLA alleles, especially DR and DQ, strongly co-occurred. A further reported finding was that TCR beta sequences accurately predicted the HLA-A and HLA-B alleles for most subjects in the first cohort.

The cohort consisted of hundreds of healthy bone marrow donors. At the time of sampling, every cohort member was nominally healthy, though immune exposures that went unrecorded were likely present. The donor was CMV seronegative and was included in the group of about 350 seronegative cohort members. A peripheral blood sample was provided by each donor, and peripheral blood mononuclear cells were used for TCR beta sequencing. The Qiagen DNeasy Blood Extraction Kit was used to extract genomic DNA from the blood cell samples. V drops 4 bases and J drops 0 bases, leaving 16 bases in between. The CDR3 numbers 16 residues from cysteine through phenylalanine. Solely the CDR3 DNA is kept, with 48 bases framed from the first base. Taken from the germline V gene, the CDR1 and CDR2 loops are MGHRA and YSYEKL.

The chain links TRBV4-1 with TRBJ2-7, and TRBD2 may be the D gene, going by 5 matching bases. Sequencing used PBMCs. The receptor was isolated from a girl aged 2 to 10 in good health and CMV-seronegative. The nucleotides are TGCGCCAGCAGCCGGCTTTTGGACTGGCGCTCCTACGAGCAGTACTTC. Translated, it gives CASSRLLDWRSYEQYF.